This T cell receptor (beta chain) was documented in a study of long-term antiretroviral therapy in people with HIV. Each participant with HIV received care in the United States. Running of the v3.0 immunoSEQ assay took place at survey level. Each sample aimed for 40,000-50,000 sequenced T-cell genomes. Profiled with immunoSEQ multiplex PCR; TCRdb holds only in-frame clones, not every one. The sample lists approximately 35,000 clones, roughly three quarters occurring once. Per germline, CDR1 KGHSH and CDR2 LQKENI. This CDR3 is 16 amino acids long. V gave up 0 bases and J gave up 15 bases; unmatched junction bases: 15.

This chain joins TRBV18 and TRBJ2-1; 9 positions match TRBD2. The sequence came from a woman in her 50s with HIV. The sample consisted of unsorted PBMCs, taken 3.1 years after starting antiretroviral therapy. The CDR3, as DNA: TGTGCCAGCTCACCACCATTCGCGGGGGGGTTGAGCAATCGGTTCTTC. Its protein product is CASSPPFAGGLSNRFF.